This is a list of T cell receptor beta chains from one sample in a study of T cells in localized non-small cell lung cancer. The data were produced by immunoSEQ multiplex PCR, yet TCRdb's version contains in-frame clones alone and is incomplete. Among more than 45,000 clones listed, about 88% were seen once. The specimen comprised PBMCs, sampled before any cancer treatment. These receptors were taken from a man between 40 and 70 years old with stage II lung adenocarcinoma. The CDR3 runs from the conserved cysteine through the conserved F or W. A D gene is named only where the DNA matches it firmly.

d_call,j_call,v_call,cdr3_aa,cdr3_nt
TRBD1,TRBJ1-1,TRBV9,CASSVVPGGNTEAFF,TGTGCCAGCAGCGTAGTTCCAGGGGGGAACACTGAAGCTTTCTTT
.,TRBJ2-3,TRBV5-1,CASSPYTDTQYF,TGCGCCAGCAGCCCCTACACAGATACGCAGTATTTT
TRBD1,TRBJ1-3,TRBV10-3,CAISDNRDRDSLSGNTIYF,TGTGCCATCAGTGACAACCGGGACAGGGATTCCCTCTCTGGAAACACCATATATTTT
.,TRBJ1-1,TRBV19,CASSIRGLAEAFF,TGTGCCAGTAGTATTCGGGGTCTGGCTGAAGCTTTCTTT
.,TRBJ1-5,TRBV6-6,CASSYRDHQPQHF,TGTGCCAGCAGTTACAGGGACCATCAGCCCCAGCATTTT
.,TRBJ1-1,TRBV5-1,CARGQLTKLTTVTEAFF,TGCGCCAGAGGACAGCTAACAAAGCTAACTACCGTCACTGAAGCTTTCTTT
.,TRBJ1-2,TRBV19,CASSIGAIGYTF,TGTGCCAGTAGTATAGGGGCAATTGGCTACACCTTC
TRBD2,TRBJ2-5,TRBV5-6,CASSPRLAEETQYF,TGTGCCAGCAGCCCAAGACTAGCGGAGGAGACCCAGTACTTC
.,TRBJ2-2,TRBV7-7,CASGETVTGELFF,TGTGCCAGCGGCGAGACAGTCACCGGGGAGCTGTTTTTT
.,TRBJ1-4,TRBV19,CASHERTAIGEKLFF,TGTGCCAGCCACGAGAGGACAGCCATAGGGGAAAAACTGTTTTTT
TRBD2,TRBJ2-7,TRBV18,CASSRGDPYEQYF,TGTGCCAGCTCCCGGGGGGACCCCTACGAGCAGTACTTC